The 29 T cell receptor beta chains given below trace back to one sample, sequenced in a study of T cell responses to AZD1222 COVID-19 vaccine. This table comes from immunoSEQ multiplex PCR, and its TCRdb copy is limited to in-frame clones, with some not included. The sample lists about 98,000 clones; about 90% were seen once. Specimen: peripheral blood, collected on day 0 of MenACWY control vaccination. The receptors derive from an adult in good health.

The V and J genes are TRBV19 and TRBJ1-1, with 8 nucleotides matching TRBD1. CDR3 length: 14 amino acids. CDR1 is LNHDA, CDR2 SQIVND, per germline (reference sequence). V was pared by 6 bases and J by 3 bases, with 6 bases of the junction left unmatched. In DNA form, the CDR3 reads TGTGCCAGTAGACACAGGGGGTTAGACACTGAAGCTTTCTTT. Translating gives CASRHRGLDTEAFF. The full variable domain, completed using reference TRBV19 and TRBJ1-1, is DGGITQSPKYLFRKEGQNVTLSCEQNLNHDAMYWYRQDPGQGLRLIYYSQIVNDFQKGDIAEGYSVSREKKESFPLTVTSAQKNPTAFYLCASRHRGLDTEAFFGQGTRLTVV.

The chain employs TRBV18 and TRBJ2-5; possible D gene TRBD1, 5 bases. Germline CDR1 is KGHSH and CDR2 is LQKENI. The CDR3 extends over 12 amino acids. Trimming left V 3 bases short and J 4 bases short, with 6 bases between. CDR3 in DNA: TGTGCCAGCTCACCTGACAGAGAGACCCAGTACTTC. Its translation: CASSPDRETQYF.

The chain is built from TRBV3-1 (or the pseudogene TRBV3-2) and TRBJ2-3, with 11 bases identical to TRBD1. The germline V gene encodes CDR1 LGHDT and CDR2 YNNKEL (reference sequence). V was pared by 1 base and J by 7 bases, with 7 bases of the junction left unmatched. The CDR3 is 16 residues long. The CDR3 region is CASSQGSRDRGNTQYF. The DNA of the CDR3 is TGTGCCAGCAGCCAAGGTTCCCGGGACAGGGGGAATACGCAGTATTTT.

The genes are TRBV2 and TRBJ1-6, with unresolved D. The CDR3 contains 14 residues. V gave up 7 bases and J gave up 10 bases, with 17 bases separating them. Germline V CDR1 and CDR2: SNHLY, FYNNEI. The DNA of the CDR3 is TGTGCCAGCAATGGAGCCGGCCTGGGGTCACCCCTCCACTTT. It encodes CASNGAGLGSPLHF.

This clone was counted a single time. The V call is TRBV2, the J call TRBJ2-3; 8 positions agree with TRBD2. The CDR3 is made up of 16 amino acids. CDR1 SNHLY and CDR2 FYNNEI come from the germline V gene. Germline trimming cut 4 bases from V and 2 bases from J; bases unmatched to any gene: 8. For the CDR3, the DNA is TGTGCCAGCAGTGGGGGACTAGGTCTCTCCACAGATACGCAGTATTTT. It encodes CASSGGLGLSTDTQYF.

The rearrangement joins TRBV5-1 to TRBJ1-6, with a possible D match to TRBD1 (5 bases). This CDR3 comprises 15 residues. CDR1 and CDR2 from the germline V gene are SGHRS and YFSETQ. V was cut by 0 bases and J by 5 bases, with 9 bases left in between. DNA for the CDR3: TGCGCCAGCAGCTTGGGAGGGGATAATAATTCACCCCTCCACTTT. The encoded protein is CASSLGGDNNSPLHF.

The chain is built from TRBV28 and TRBJ1-3, with 8 bases matching TRBD1. V shed 4 bases and J 6 bases; nucleotides not matched to a gene: 14. The CDR3 contains 17 residues. Germline V CDR1 and CDR2: MDHEN, SYDVKM. The CDR3 here is CASSSPRDDRGKNTIYF. The CDR3 DNA sequence: TGTGCCAGCAGTTCCCCCCGCGACGACAGGGGTAAAAACACCATATATTTT.

In this sample, this clone turned up once. The V call is TRBV3-1 (or the pseudogene TRBV3-2), the J call TRBJ1-1, with D possibly matching TRBD1 (6 bases). The germline gives CDR1 LGHDT, CDR2 YNNKEL (reference sequence). V was cut by 4 bases and J by 5 bases, with 20 bases left in between. The CDR3 is 16 amino acids. The CDR3 DNA follows: TGTGCCAGCAGCCCCTCATTAGGGGGGGCGAAGACTGAAGCTTTCTTT. Protein product: CASSPSLGGAKTEAFF.

V gene TRBV6-5 combines with J gene TRBJ1-2; TRBD1 aligns across 7 bases. V dropped 0 bases and J dropped 8; count of bases not matched to a gene: 9. Germline V gene sequence: CDR1 MNHEY, CDR2 SVGAGI. The CDR3 is made up of 15 amino acids. Here the CDR3 reads CASSYSRQGNNGYTF. DNA for the CDR3: TGTGCCAGCAGTTACTCGCGACAGGGAAATAACGGCTACACCTTC.

This clone was seen just once. The V call is TRBV3-1 (or the pseudogene TRBV3-2), the J call TRBJ2-7, with D tentatively TRBD2 (5 bases). Germline values: CDR1 LGHDT, CDR2 YNNKEL (reference sequence). Trimming removed 0 bases at V and 9 bases at J, with 12 bases between. The CDR3 extends over 13 amino acids. The CDR3 sequence: CASSQDIGSGQYF. CDR3 DNA: TGTGCCAGCAGCCAAGATATTGGGAGCGGGCAGTACTTC.

The chain is built from TRBV15 and TRBJ1-4, with 7 nucleotides matching TRBD1. Germline V gene lookup returns CDR1 LNHNV and CDR2 YYDKDF (reference sequence). The V gene end was trimmed by 11 bases and the J gene end by 10 bases; junction bases not matched to a gene: 10. This CDR3 region has 12 residues. The CDR3 coding sequence is TGTGCCTCTGGGACAGTGGTCGGAAAACTGTTTTTT. Protein product: CASGTVVGKLFF.

The V call is TRBV6-2 or TRBV6-3, the J call TRBJ1-5, with D possibly being TRBD1 (5 bases). The germline V and J ends were trimmed by 3 bases and 4 bases, with 10 bases remaining between them. This CDR3 contains 14 residues. Germline V gene lookup returns CDR1 MNHEY and CDR2 SVGEGT. The CDR3 here is CASSYGTENQPQHF. The CDR3 DNA is TGTGCCAGCAGTTATGGGACTGAGAATCAGCCCCAGCATTTT.

The CDR3 DNA sequence: TGTGCCAGCAGCAAGGCTGGGGGCGGGAATGGCTACACCTTC. Its protein product is CASSKAGGGNGYTF. V is TRBV7-9 and J is TRBJ1-2; a possible D gene is TRBD1 (6 bases). Germline CDR1 reads SEHNR; CDR2 reads FQNEAQ (reference sequence). Trimming took off 5 bases at V and 6 bases at J, with 16 bases between the two ends. The CDR3 runs to 14 residues.

The V call is TRBV3-1 (or the pseudogene TRBV3-2), the J call TRBJ1-1, with 8 bases aligning to TRBD1. V shed 4 bases, J shed 3 bases, and the junction held 4 bases outside the gene matches. This CDR3 spans 14 amino acids. Germline V gene lookup returns CDR1 LGHDT and CDR2 YNNKEL (reference sequence). In DNA, the CDR3 is TGTGCCAGCAGCCTTCTACAGGGGGACACTGAAGCTTTCTTT. Protein: CASSLLQGDTEAFF.

The rearrangement links TRBV9 to TRBJ2-2; D is unresolved. Deletions cut 4 bases from V and 0 bases from J, with 13 bases between. The CDR3 has 16 residues. Germline assignment: CDR1 SGDLS and CDR2 YYNGEE. The CDR3 is CASSPSDQSNTGELFF. The CDR3 region has the DNA TGTGCCAGCAGCCCATCGGACCAATCGAACACCGGGGAGCTGTTTTTT.

A single count supports this clone. V usage is TRBV4-2 and J usage is TRBJ2-2; a possible D gene is TRBD2 (5 bases). V shed 4 bases and J shed 7 bases, with 16 bases lying between them. The CDR3 spans 15 residues. Looked up from germline, CDR1 is LGHNA and CDR2 is YNFKEQ. In DNA form, the CDR3 reads TGTGCCAGCAGCCCGGGGTCAGCTGCGGGCGGGGAGCTGTTTTTT. Residues: CASSPGSAAGGELFF.

J is TRBJ1-5 and V is TRBV15; 9 bases line up with TRBD1. V shed 1 base and J 4 bases; nucleotides not matched to a gene: 11. The CDR3 is 18 residues long. The germline CDR1 and CDR2 sequences are LNHNV and YYDKDF (reference sequence). CDR3 DNA: TGTGCCACCAGCAGAGTATCCTCACGGGACAGGGCGAATCAGCCCCAGCATTTT. The encoded protein is CATSRVSSRDRANQPQHF.

The rearrangement links TRBV7-7 to TRBJ2-5; 8 bases align to TRBD2. V shed 5 bases, J shed 5 bases, and the junction held 19 bases outside the gene matches. The CDR3 is made up of 18 amino acids. Germline CDR1 is SSHAT and CDR2 is FNYEAQ (reference sequence). The DNA of the CDR3 is TGTGCCAGCAGCCCCAAACCGGGGGGGACCCCGGTAGCGGAGACCCAGTACTTC. It codes for CASSPKPGGTPVAETQYF.

V is TRBV29-1 and J is TRBJ1-2; D gene unclear. The germline V gene has CDR1 SQVTM and CDR2 ANQGSEA. V lost 2 bases and J 8 bases, leaving 3 bases between the germline ends. CDR3 length: 9 amino acids. Here the CDR3 DNA reads TGCAGCGTTGAAAACGGCTACACCTTC. Amino acids: CSVENGYTF.

This rearrangement joins TRBV19 to TRBJ1-2, with 7 bases that match TRBD1. The V gene end was trimmed by 8 bases and the J gene end by 4 bases; junction bases not matched to a gene: 13. The CDR3 loop spans 15 amino acids. Germline values: CDR1 LNHDA, CDR2 SQIVND (reference sequence). CDR3 coding DNA: TGTGCCAGTCAGGAGATTTTAGGGGGCGGCTATGGCTACACCTTC. Encoded protein: CASQEILGGGYGYTF.

This chain joins TRBV6-1 and TRBJ1-3, with D unresolved. CDR1 and CDR2 from the germline V gene are MNHNS and SASEGT. The CDR3 has 13 residues. Trimming stripped 3 bases from V and 0 bases from J, with 3 bases between. In DNA, the CDR3 is TGTGCCAGCAGTGACAGCTCTGGAAACACCATATATTTT. Protein sequence: CASSDSSGNTIYF.

The chain recombines TRBV19 with TRBJ1-1; D call uncertain. Germline V CDR1 and CDR2: LNHDA, SQIVND (reference sequence). V was clipped by 8 bases and J by 0 bases, with 16 bases between them. The length of the CDR3 is 15 residues. CDR3 sequence reads: CASRLEISVNTEAFF. Here the CDR3 DNA reads TGTGCCAGTCGCCTAGAAATATCTGTGAACACTGAAGCTTTCTTT.

The CDR3 nucleotides read TGTGCCAGCAGCTTAGGGGCGGACAGGGAGCCCCAGCATTTT. As protein: CASSLGADREPQHF. The rearrangement uses TRBV7-9 and TRBJ1-5; TRBD1 agrees at 8 bases. The CDR3 consists of 14 residues. Germline CDR1 SEHNR, CDR2 FQNEAQ (reference sequence). V was clipped by 1 base and J by 8 bases; unmatched bases: 4.

This clone came up a few times. V gene TRBV30 combines with J gene TRBJ2-1; no definite D call. Germline V gene lookup returns CDR1 GTSNPN and CDR2 SVGIG (reference sequence). Trimming removed 2 bases from V and 7 bases from J, with 6 bases in between. The CDR3 is 11 residues long. The CDR3 coding sequence is TGTGCCTGGAGTCCTCTAAATGAGCAGTTCTTC. Translating gives CAWSPLNEQFF.

The chain couples TRBV6-5 to TRBJ1-2; D might be TRBD1 (6 bases). The V gene's germline CDR1 is MNHEY and CDR2 SVGAGI. There are 15 residues in the CDR3. V lost 4 bases to trimming and J lost 3 bases, with 15 bases between them. The CDR3 here is CASSWPGERYYGYTF. The CDR3 DNA is TGTGCCAGCAGTTGGCCAGGGGAACGCTACTATGGCTACACCTTC.

This sequence joins TRBV4-2 and TRBJ2-5; 8 nucleotides line up with TRBD2. The V gene's germline CDR1 is LGHNA and CDR2 YNFKEQ. The CDR3 runs to 16 residues. V was pared by 0 bases and J by 3 bases, with 6 bases of the junction left unmatched. CDR3 nucleotides: TGTGCCAGCAGCCAAGATCGGAGCGGGGGAAAAGAGACCCAGTACTTC. It codes for CASSQDRSGGKETQYF.

This chain joins TRBV29-1 and TRBJ2-5; 9 bases fit TRBD1. The germline V gene has CDR1 SQVTM and CDR2 ANQGSEA. This CDR3 contains 13 residues. V dropped 7 bases and J dropped 3; count of bases not matched to a gene: 6. In DNA, the CDR3 is TGCAGCGATCGGGACAGGGTAAAAGAGACCCAGTACTTC. It translates to CSDRDRVKETQYF.

This chain uses TRBV5-4 with TRBJ2-3; 14 nucleotides match TRBD2. This CDR3 spans 16 amino acids. Germline CDR1 reads SGHNT; CDR2 reads YYREEE (reference sequence). The V gene end was trimmed by 3 bases and the J gene end by 1 base; junction bases not matched to a gene: 1. The CDR3 sequence: CASSSGLAGGTDTQYF. The CDR3 DNA follows: TGTGCCAGCAGCTCGGGACTAGCGGGGGGCACAGATACGCAGTATTTT.

In this sample, this clone turned up a few times. The gene calls are TRBV7-9 and TRBJ2-7; D unclear. Germline V gene lookup returns CDR1 SEHNR and CDR2 FQNEAQ (reference sequence). This CDR3 is built from 15 residues. Trimming cost V 1 base and J 3 bases, with 13 bases left between them. Here the CDR3 reads CASSLETWTDYEQYF. The CDR3 DNA follows: TGTGCCAGCAGCTTAGAAACATGGACGGACTACGAGCAGTACTTC.